One sample yielded the 21 T cell receptor beta chains listed below, sequenced in a study of T-cell reconstitution after alpha-beta-depleted transplantation in children. Unique molecular identifiers featured in how the TCRbeta library was prepared. TCRdb passed the PCR reads through MiXCR, listing each CDR3 protein once. Among 150,000 to 200,000 distinct CDR3 sequences listed, roughly 15% were seen once. The sample here was PBMCs from the stem cell graft donor, taken from the stem cell graft. Every receptor here comes from a human donor who donated a stem cell graft to a child with acute lymphoblastic leukemia.

The chain has TRBV19 and TRBJ2-7, with TRBD2 as a possible D gene (7 bases). V was clipped by 10 bases and J by 3 bases, with 25 bases between them. The CDR3 extends over 16 amino acids. Germline V CDR1 and CDR2: LNHDA, SQIVND (reference sequence). The CDR3 DNA reads as TGTGCCACTAAAGGGGGGGCGACTCGACGAGACTACGAGCAGTACTTC. It codes for CATKGGATRRDYEQYF.

The CDR3 loop is CASSFALAGPYEQYF. DNA for the CDR3: TGTGCCAGCAGCTTTGCCCTAGCGGGACCCTACGAGCAGTACTTC. The chain recombines TRBV7-6 with TRBJ2-7, with 9 bases matching TRBD2. The CDR3 consists of 15 residues. The J segment lost 2 bases and the V segment lost 3 bases, leaving 5 bases of the junction unmatched. Germline values: CDR1 SGHVS, CDR2 FNYEAQ.

The rearrangement joins TRBV11-3 to TRBJ2-1; D uncertain. CDR3 length: 14 residues. Trimming left V 5 bases short and J 9 bases short, with 17 bases between. From germline, CDR1 is SGHNT and CDR2 YENEEA. CDR3 region: CASSPPREFGEQFF. CDR3 DNA sequence: TGTGCCAGCAGCCCTCCCCGCGAGTTTGGTGAGCAGTTCTTC.

This clonotype was counted many times. The chain joins TRBV7-9 to TRBJ1-4; D call uncertain. V lost 3 bases and J 7 bases, leaving 21 bases between the germline ends. Germline loops: CDR1 SEHNR, CDR2 FQNEAQ (reference sequence). The CDR3 is 17 residues long. The CDR3 DNA reads as TGTGCCAGCAGCTTCATTTCGACGGATGGTGAAAGTGAAAAACTGTTTTTT. Translated, it gives CASSFISTDGESEKLFF.

Many counts were recorded for this clonotype. V gene TRBV12-3 or TRBV12-4 combines with J gene TRBJ2-7, with 11 bases identical to TRBD2. The CDR3 is made up of 14 amino acids. J gave up 3 bases and V 5 bases, and 3 bases lay outside the gene matches. The CDR3 region is CASSPLAGGYEQYF. CDR3 bases: TGTGCCAGCAGTCCCCTAGCGGGAGGCTACGAGCAGTACTTC.

This clonotype was seen many times. The V call is TRBV3-1, the J call TRBJ1-4, with D perhaps matching TRBD1 (5 bases). The CDR3 runs to 15 residues. V lost 4 bases and J 4 bases, leaving 13 bases between the germline ends. Germline assignment: CDR1 LGHDT and CDR2 YNNKEL (reference sequence). The CDR3 DNA reads as TGTGCCAGCAGCCCCGTTCTGGGACTTAATGAAAAACTGTTTTTT. This encodes CASSPVLGLNEKLFF.

This clonotype was found many times. The rearrangement uses TRBV12-3 or TRBV12-4 and TRBJ2-1, with 7 nucleotides matching TRBD2. This CDR3 comprises 15 residues. J was trimmed by 5 bases and V by 3 bases; bases with no gene match: 7. The CDR3 is CASSLVAGAHNEQFF. CDR3 in DNA: TGTGCCAGCAGTTTGGTGGCGGGAGCGCACAATGAGCAGTTCTTC.

This clonotype occurred many times. This chain links TRBV12-3 or TRBV12-4 with TRBJ2-2; TRBD2 might be the D (5 bases). The CDR3 spans 14 residues. V dropped 5 bases and J dropped 4 bases, with 11 bases sitting between them. The CDR3 loop reads CASSVRRGTGELFF. CDR3 nucleotides: TGTGCCAGCAGTGTTCGACGGGGCACCGGGGAGCTGTTTTTT.

The V gene is TRBV28, the J gene TRBJ2-7; tentative D call: TRBD1 (6 bases). Germline values: CDR1 MDHEN, CDR2 SYDVKM. This CDR3 contains 16 residues. Trimming removed 8 bases at V and 4 bases at J, with 24 bases between. The CDR3 DNA sequence: TGTGCCAGCCGAATCCGGGTGGCAGGGGCCCGGTACGAGCAGTACTTC. It specifies CASRIRVAGARYEQYF.

This sequence joins TRBV11-3 and TRBJ2-5, with D possibly being TRBD1 (5 bases). From germline, CDR1 is SGHNT and CDR2 YENEEA. The CDR3 covers 14 residues. V dropped 0 bases and J dropped 6 bases, with 11 bases sitting between them. The CDR3: CASSLEQVGKTQYF. The DNA of the CDR3 is TGTGCCAGCAGCTTAGAACAGGTCGGCAAGACCCAGTACTTC.

This clonotype was seen repeatedly, ten times or more. This rearrangement joins TRBV5-1 to TRBJ2-7; 10 nucleotides match TRBD2. CDR1 is SGHRS, CDR2 YFSETQ, per germline. After removal of 1 base from V and 0 bases from J, the junction contained 4 bases not matched to a gene. This CDR3 has 16 residues. This chain's CDR3 is CASSLTSGMSSYEQYF. The CDR3, as DNA: TGCGCCAGCAGCTTGACTAGCGGGATGAGCTCCTACGAGCAGTACTTC. Using reference TRBV5-1 and TRBJ2-7 for the parts outside the CDR3, the full variable domain is KAGVTQTPRYLIKTRGQQVTLSCSPISGHRSVSWYQQTPGQGLQFLFEYFSETQRNKGNFPGRFSGRQFSNSRSEMNVSTLELGDSALYLCASSLTSGMSSYEQYFGPGTRLTVT.

This clonotype came up many times. The V call is TRBV12-3 or TRBV12-4, the J call TRBJ2-7; D remains ambiguous. V was cut by 5 bases and J by 3 bases, with 8 bases left in between. CDR3 length: 12 amino acids. The CDR3: CASSPILYEQYF. CDR3 DNA: TGTGCCAGCAGTCCTATCCTCTACGAGCAGTACTTC.

This clonotype has ten or more counts. This chain connects TRBV6-1 to TRBJ1-1, with no clear D. The CDR3 length is 12 residues. Germline assignment: CDR1 MNHNS and CDR2 SASEGT. Between the trimmed V and J ends, which lost 1 base and 5 bases, there was a span of 5 bases. CDR3 in amino acids: CASSEEWTEAFF. The CDR3 DNA is TGTGCCAGCAGTGAAGAGTGGACTGAAGCTTTCTTT.

This clonotype was found many times. V gene TRBV6-5 combines with J gene TRBJ2-1, with D possibly matching TRBD1 (6 bases). Trimming removed 0 bases at V and 8 bases at J, with 14 bases between. Germline V gives CDR1 MNHEY, CDR2 SVGAGI. This CDR3 spans 15 amino acids. The CDR3 nucleotides are TGTGCCAGCAGTTACTCGAGTAACAGGGTCCATGAGCAGTTCTTC. Its protein is CASSYSSNRVHEQFF.

This clonotype was seen repeatedly, ten times or more. In DNA, the CDR3 is TGTGCCAGCAGCCAAGAGGGCCTCTTCGGACTAGCGGGACGATACGAGCAGTACTTC. Amino acids: CASSQEGLFGLAGRYEQYF. The gene calls are TRBV4-2 and TRBJ2-7; 12 nucleotides match TRBD2. The V gene's germline CDR1 is LGHNA and CDR2 YNFKEQ. This CDR3 is 19 amino acids long. Trimming at V came to 0 bases and at J to 4 bases, leaving 13 bases not matched to a gene.

The chain carries TRBV4-2 and TRBJ2-2, with a possible D match to TRBD2 (5 bases). CDR3 length: 18 residues. The germline CDR1 and CDR2 sequences are LGHNA and YNFKEQ. Trimming removed 0 bases at V and 8 bases at J, with 22 bases between. In nucleotides, the CDR3 is TGTGCCAGCAGCCAAGATCCGGACGGCCTAGCACTTCAGGGGGAGCTGTTTTTT. This translates into CASSQDPDGLALQGELFF.

The sample holds many counts of this clonotype. This sequence joins TRBV5-1 and TRBJ2-3; 13 bases match TRBD2. The CDR3 has 17 residues. With 7 bases clipped from V and 2 bases from J, the junction kept 10 bases outside the gene matches. Germline assignment: CDR1 SGHRS and CDR2 YFSETQ. CDR3 residues: CASWSTSGRATTDTQYF. DNA of the CDR3: TGCGCCAGCTGGTCCACTAGCGGGAGGGCCACCACAGATACGCAGTATTTT.

This clonotype appeared many times. This chain connects TRBV6-5 to TRBJ1-1; D gene ambiguous. The CDR3 loop spans 12 amino acids. Germline V gives CDR1 MNHEY, CDR2 SVGAGI. The V end lost 7 bases, the J end lost 5 bases, and 11 bases lay between the germline ends. Here the CDR3 DNA reads TGTGCCAGCACCGCGGAGGGAACTGAAGCTTTCTTT. It codes for CASTAEGTEAFF.

This chain links TRBV30 with TRBJ1-1; no reliable D call. V lost 0 bases and J 9 bases, leaving 17 bases between the germline ends. The CDR3 length is 14 residues. Germline V lookup: CDR1 GTSNPN, CDR2 SVGIG (reference sequence). The CDR3 spells CAWSVLTAQPKAFF. The CDR3 coding sequence is TGTGCCTGGAGTGTACTGACGGCCCAACCGAAAGCTTTCTTT.

The genes are TRBV7-8 and TRBJ2-7; TRBD1 agrees at 10 bases. Germline assignment: CDR1 SGHVS and CDR2 FQNEAQ. V shed 4 bases and J 4 bases; nucleotides not matched to a gene: 13. The CDR3 loop spans 17 amino acids. CDR3 protein: CASSSLPPGQGVYEQYF. CDR3 DNA sequence: TGTGCCAGCAGCTCCTTACCCCCCGGACAGGGGGTTTACGAGCAGTACTTC.

This clonotype was seen many times. The V gene is TRBV5-5, the J gene TRBJ2-3, with D possibly matching TRBD1 (6 bases). Germline V gene data show CDR1 as SGHKS and CDR2 as YYEKEE (reference sequence). V lost 0 bases to trimming and J lost 1 base, with 18 bases between them. This CDR3 region has 18 residues. The CDR3 loop reads CASSLGRTGTLGTDTQYF. In nucleotides, the CDR3 is TGTGCCAGCAGCTTGGGCCGAACAGGGACCCTAGGCACAGATACGCAGTATTTT.